The text below deals with one T cell receptor beta chain. Its target is not known. TCRdb used MiXCR to reprocess the reads, holding one entry per CDR3 protein. Here the sample spans roughly 5,000 distinct CDR3 sequences, roughly a quarter being singletons. This record belongs to a study of type 1 regulatory T cells. Study-wide background: This in vitro CD4 product, T-allo10, is enriched for Tr1 cells and alloantigen-specific. Study results and limitations: Tr1 cells had a more restricted TCR repertoire than non-Tr1 cells.

Germline V gene lookup returns CDR1 LGHDT and CDR2 YNNKEL (reference sequence). This CDR3 contains 15 residues. V lost 0 bases and J 2 bases, leaving 8 bases between the germline ends. This TCR was recovered from a human donor in good health. The J gene is TRBJ2-1, the V gene TRBV3-1, with D possibly called TRBD1 or TRBD2 (5 bases each). The sample consisted of cultured type 1 regulatory T (Tr1) cells, either the whole culture or a sorted fraction (not recorded which). CDR3 nucleotides: TGTGCCAGCAGCCAAGATGGGGGTACCTACAATGAGCAGTTCTTC. Protein: CASSQDGGTYNEQFF.